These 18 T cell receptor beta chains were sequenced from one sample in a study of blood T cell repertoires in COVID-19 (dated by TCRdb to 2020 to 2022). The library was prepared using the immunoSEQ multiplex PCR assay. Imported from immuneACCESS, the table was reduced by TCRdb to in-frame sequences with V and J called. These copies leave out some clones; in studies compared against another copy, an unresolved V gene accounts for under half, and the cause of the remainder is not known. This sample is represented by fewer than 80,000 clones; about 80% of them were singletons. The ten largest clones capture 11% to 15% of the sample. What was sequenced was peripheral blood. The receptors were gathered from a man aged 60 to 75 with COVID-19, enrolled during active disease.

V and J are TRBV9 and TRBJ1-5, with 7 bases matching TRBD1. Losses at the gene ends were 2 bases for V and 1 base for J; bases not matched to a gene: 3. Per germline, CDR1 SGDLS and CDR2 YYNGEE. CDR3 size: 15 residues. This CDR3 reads CASSVEGASNQPQHF. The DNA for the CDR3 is TGTGCCAGCAGCGTGGAGGGGGCGAGCAATCAGCCCCAGCATTTT.

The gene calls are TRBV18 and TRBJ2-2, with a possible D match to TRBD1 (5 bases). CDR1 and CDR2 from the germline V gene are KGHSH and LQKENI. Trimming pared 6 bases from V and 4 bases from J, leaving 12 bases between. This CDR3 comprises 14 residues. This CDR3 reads CASSGRLATGELFF. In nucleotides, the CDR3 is TGTGCCAGCTCGGGGCGTTTAGCCACCGGGGAGCTGTTTTTT.

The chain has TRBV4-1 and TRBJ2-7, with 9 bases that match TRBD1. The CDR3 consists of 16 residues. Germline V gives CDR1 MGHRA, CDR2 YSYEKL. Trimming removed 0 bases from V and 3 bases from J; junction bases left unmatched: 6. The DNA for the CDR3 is TGCGCCAGCAGCCAAGATCGCCGGGACAGGGTCTACGAGCAGTACTTC. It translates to CASSQDRRDRVYEQYF.

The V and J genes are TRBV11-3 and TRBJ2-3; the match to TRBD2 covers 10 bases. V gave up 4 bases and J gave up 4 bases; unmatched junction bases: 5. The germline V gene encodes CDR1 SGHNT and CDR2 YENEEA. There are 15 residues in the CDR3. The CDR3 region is CASSSASGGPDTQYF. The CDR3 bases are TGTGCCAGCAGCTCAGCTAGCGGGGGCCCAGATACGCAGTATTTT.

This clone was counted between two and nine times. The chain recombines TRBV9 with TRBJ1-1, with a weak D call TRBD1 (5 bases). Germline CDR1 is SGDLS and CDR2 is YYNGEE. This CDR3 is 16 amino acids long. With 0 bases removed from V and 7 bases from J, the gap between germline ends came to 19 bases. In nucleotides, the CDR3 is TGTGCCAGCAGCGTAGTGGCAGGGAGGGACCCCTATGAAGCTTTCTTT. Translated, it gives CASSVVAGRDPYEAFF.

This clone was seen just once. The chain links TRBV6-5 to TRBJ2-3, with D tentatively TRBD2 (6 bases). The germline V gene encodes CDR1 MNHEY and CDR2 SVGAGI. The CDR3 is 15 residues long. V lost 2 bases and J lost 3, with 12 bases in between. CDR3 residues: CASSYVRGGTDTQYF. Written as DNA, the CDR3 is TGTGCCAGCAGTTACGTTCGGGGAGGAACAGATACGCAGTATTTT.

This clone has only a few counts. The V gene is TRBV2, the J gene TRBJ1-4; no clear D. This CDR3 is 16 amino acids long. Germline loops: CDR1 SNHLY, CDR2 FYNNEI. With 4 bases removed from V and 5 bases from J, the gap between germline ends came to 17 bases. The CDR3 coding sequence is TGTGCCAGCAGTGGGATCTCGGGAGGTCGAAATGAAAAACTGTTTTTT. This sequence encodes CASSGISGGRNEKLFF. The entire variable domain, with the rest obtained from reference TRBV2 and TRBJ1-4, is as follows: EPEVTQTPSHQVTQMGQEVILRCVPISNHLYFYWYRQILGQKVEFLVSFYNNEISEKSEIFDDQFSVERPDGSNFTLKIRSTKLEDSAMYFCASSGISGGRNEKLFFGSGTQLSVL.

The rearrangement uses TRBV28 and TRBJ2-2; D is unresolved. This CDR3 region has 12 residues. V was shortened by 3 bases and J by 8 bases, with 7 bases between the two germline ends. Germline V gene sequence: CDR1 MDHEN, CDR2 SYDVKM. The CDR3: CASSFLLGELFF. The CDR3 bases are TGTGCCAGCAGTTTCTTATTGGGGGAGCTGTTTTTT. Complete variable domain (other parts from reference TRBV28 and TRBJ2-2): DVKVTQSSRYLVKRTGEKVFLECVQDMDHENMFWYRQDPGLGLRLIYFSYDVKMKEKGDIPEGYSVSREKKERFSLILESASTNQTSMYLCASSFLLGELFFGEGSRLTVL.

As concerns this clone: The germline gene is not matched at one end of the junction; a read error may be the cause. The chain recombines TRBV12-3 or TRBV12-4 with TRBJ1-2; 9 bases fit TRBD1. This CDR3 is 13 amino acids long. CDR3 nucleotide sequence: TGTGCCAGCACCCAGGGACAGGGACTTATCTGTAGCTTC. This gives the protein CASTQGQGLICSF.

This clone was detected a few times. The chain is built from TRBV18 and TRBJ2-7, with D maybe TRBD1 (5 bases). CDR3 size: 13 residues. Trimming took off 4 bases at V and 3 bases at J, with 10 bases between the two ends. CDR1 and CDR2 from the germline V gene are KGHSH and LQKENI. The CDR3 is CASSQDTLYEQYF. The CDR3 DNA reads TGTGCCAGCTCACAGGACACTCTCTACGAGCAGTACTTC.

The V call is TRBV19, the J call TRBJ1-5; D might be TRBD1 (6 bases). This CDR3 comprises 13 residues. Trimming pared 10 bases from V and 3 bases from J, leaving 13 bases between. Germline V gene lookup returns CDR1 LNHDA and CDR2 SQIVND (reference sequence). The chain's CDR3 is CATSRDTNQPQHF. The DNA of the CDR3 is TGTGCCACAAGCCGGGACACCAATCAGCCCCAGCATTTT.

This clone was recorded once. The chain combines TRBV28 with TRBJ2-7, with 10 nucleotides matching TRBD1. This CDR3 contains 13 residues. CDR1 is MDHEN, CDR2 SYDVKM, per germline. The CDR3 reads CVSTGTGVSEQYF. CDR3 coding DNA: TGTGTCTCGACCGGGACAGGGGTTTCCGAGCAGTACTTC. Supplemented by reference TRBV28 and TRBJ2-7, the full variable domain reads DVKVTQSSRYLVKRTGEKVFLECVQDMDHENMFWYRQDPGLGLRLIYFSYDVKMKEKGDIPEGYSVSREKKERFSLILESASTNQTSMYLCVSTGTGVSEQYFGPGTRLTVT.

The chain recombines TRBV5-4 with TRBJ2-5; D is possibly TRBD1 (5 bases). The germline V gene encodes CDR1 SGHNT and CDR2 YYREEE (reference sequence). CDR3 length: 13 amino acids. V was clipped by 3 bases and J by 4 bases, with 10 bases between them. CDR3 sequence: CASSSPGSETQYF. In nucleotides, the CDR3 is TGTGCCAGCAGCTCCCCAGGGTCAGAGACCCAGTACTTC.

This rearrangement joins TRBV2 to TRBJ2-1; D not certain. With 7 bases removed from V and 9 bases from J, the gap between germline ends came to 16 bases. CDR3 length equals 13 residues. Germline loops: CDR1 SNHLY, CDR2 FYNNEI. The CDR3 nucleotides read TGTGCCAGCACGCGTGCCGTACAGTCTGAGCAGTTCTTC. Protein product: CASTRAVQSEQFF.

CDR3 amino acids: CAISESSGNYEQYF. CDR3 coding DNA: TGTGCCATCAGTGAGTCGAGCGGGAACTACGAGCAGTACTTC. This chain links TRBV10-3 with TRBJ2-7; 7 bases map to TRBD2. In germline, CDR1 is ENHRY, CDR2 SYGVKD. This CDR3 contains 14 residues. The trim removed 0 bases at V and 3 bases at J, leaving 2 bases unmatched.

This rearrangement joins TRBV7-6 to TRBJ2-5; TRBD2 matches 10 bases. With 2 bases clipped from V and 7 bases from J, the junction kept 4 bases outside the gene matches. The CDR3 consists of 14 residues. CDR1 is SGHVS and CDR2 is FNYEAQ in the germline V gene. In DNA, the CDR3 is TGTGCCAGCAGCTTAAACCCTAGCGGGGGGACCCAGTACTTC. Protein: CASSLNPSGGTQYF.

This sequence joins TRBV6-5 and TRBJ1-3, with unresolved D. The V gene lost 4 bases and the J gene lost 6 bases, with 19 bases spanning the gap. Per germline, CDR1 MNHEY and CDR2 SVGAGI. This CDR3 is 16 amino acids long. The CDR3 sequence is CASSFRASSEENTIYF. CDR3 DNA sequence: TGTGCCAGCAGTTTCCGGGCCTCATCGGAGGAAAACACCATATATTTT.

CDR3 residues: CASSLDWQGNEQFF. DNA of the CDR3: TGTGCCAGCAGCTTAGATTGGCAGGGCAATGAGCAGTTCTTC. The V and J genes are TRBV11-2 and TRBJ2-1, with D maybe TRBD1 (5 bases). Germline-derived CDR1 and CDR2 are SGHAT and FQNNGV. The CDR3 is made up of 14 amino acids. Trimming took off 0 bases at V and 6 bases at J, with 9 bases between the two ends. The variable domain in full, completed from reference TRBV11-2 and TRBJ2-1, reads EAGVAQSPRYKIIEKRQSVAFWCNPISGHATLYWYQQILGQGPKLLIQFQNNGVVDDSQLPKDRFSAERLKGVDSTLKIQPAKLEDSAVYLCASSLDWQGNEQFFGPGTRLTVL.